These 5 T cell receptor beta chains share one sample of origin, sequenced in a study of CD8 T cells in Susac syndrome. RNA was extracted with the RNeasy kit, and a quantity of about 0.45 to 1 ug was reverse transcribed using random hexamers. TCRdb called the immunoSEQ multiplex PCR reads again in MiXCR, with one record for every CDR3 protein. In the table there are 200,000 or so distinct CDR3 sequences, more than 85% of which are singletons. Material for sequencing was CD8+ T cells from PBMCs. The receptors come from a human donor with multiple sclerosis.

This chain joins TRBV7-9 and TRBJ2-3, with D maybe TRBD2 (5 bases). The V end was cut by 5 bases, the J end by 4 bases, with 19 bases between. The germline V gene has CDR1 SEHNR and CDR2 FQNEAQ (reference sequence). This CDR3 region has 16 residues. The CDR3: CASSLYLGLGADTQYF. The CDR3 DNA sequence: TGTGCCAGCAGCCTGTACCTAGGGTTGGGAGCAGATACGCAGTATTTT.

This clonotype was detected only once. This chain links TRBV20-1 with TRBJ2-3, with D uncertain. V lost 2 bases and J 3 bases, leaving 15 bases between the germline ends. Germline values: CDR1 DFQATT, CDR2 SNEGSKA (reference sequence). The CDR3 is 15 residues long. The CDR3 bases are TGCAGTGCTAGAACCAGTTATTGGCCTACAGATACGCAGTATTTT. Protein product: CSARTSYWPTDTQYF.

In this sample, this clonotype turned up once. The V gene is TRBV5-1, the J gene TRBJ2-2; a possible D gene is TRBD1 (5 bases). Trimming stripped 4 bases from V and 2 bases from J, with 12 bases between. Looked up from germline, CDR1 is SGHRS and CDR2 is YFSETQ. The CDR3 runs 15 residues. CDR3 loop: CASSDVGPNTGELFF. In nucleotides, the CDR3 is TGCGCCAGCAGCGATGTGGGGCCTAACACCGGGGAGCTGTTTTTT.

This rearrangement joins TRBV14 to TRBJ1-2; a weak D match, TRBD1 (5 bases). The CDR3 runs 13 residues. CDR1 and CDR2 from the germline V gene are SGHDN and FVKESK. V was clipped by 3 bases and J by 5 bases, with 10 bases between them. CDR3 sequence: CASSQGGLYGYTF. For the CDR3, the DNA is TGTGCCAGCAGCCAGGGGGGACTTTATGGCTACACCTTC.

CDR3 sequence: CAIIGTGGTEAFF. The CDR3 nucleotides are TGTGCCATCATCGGGACTGGGGGCACTGAAGCTTTCTTT. The chain recombines TRBV19 with TRBJ1-1; possibly TRBD1 for D (5 bases). Trimming cost V 10 bases and J 4 bases, with 16 bases left between them. This CDR3 contains 13 residues. The germline V gene has CDR1 LNHDA and CDR2 SQIVND (reference sequence).